This passage covers 7 T cell receptor beta chains from one sample sequenced in a study of vaccination and CD4 T cells after COVID-19. Cultured CD4+ T-cell DNA underwent Oncomine TCR Beta short-read sequencing. TCRdb re-called the PCR reads with MiXCR, one entry per CDR3 protein. Of over 10,000 distinct CDR3 sequences in the sample, less than 45% were seen once. Treatment described: roughly 11-day PBMC culture with coronavirus spike peptide pools or control peptides (ViraFEST assay). Which antigens these TCRs recognize remains unknown. Sequencing was performed on CD4+ T cells from blood, cultured in vitro, taken after SARS-CoV-2 vaccination. These receptors were obtained from a human donor who had recovered from COVID-19.

This chain connects TRBV30 to TRBJ2-1; TRBD1 is a possible D gene (5 bases). Germline loops: CDR1 GTSNPN, CDR2 SVGIG (reference sequence). The V gene lost 3 bases and the J gene lost 4 bases, with 16 bases spanning the gap. This CDR3 is built from 15 residues. The CDR3 nucleotides are TGTGCCTGGAGGGCCGCGACAGTACTATACAATGAGCAGTTCTTC. This gives the protein CAWRAATVLYNEQFF.

This clonotype was picked up one time. The chain is built from TRBV20-1 and TRBJ2-7; D not certain. V lost 6 bases and J 3 bases, leaving 9 bases between the germline ends. The CDR3 runs to 11 residues. Germline V gene data show CDR1 as DFQATT and CDR2 as SNEGSKA (reference sequence). CDR3 sequence: CSAIGDYEQYF. DNA of the CDR3: TGCAGTGCGATTGGAGACTACGAGCAGTACTTC.

V and J are TRBV11-2 and TRBJ2-5; TRBD2 aligns across 7 bases. Germline V gene data show CDR1 as SGHAT and CDR2 as FQNNGV. J was trimmed by 0 bases and V by 1 base; bases with no gene match: 2. The CDR3 covers 15 residues. CDR3 in amino acids: CASSLGGTNQETQYF. The CDR3 coding sequence is TGTGCCAGCAGCTTAGGTGGGACTAACCAAGAGACCCAGTACTTC.

This chain links TRBV6-1 with TRBJ1-2; D call uncertain. Germline V lookup: CDR1 MNHNS, CDR2 SASEGT. CDR3 length: 14 residues. Between the trimmed V and J ends, which lost 5 bases and 6 bases, there was a span of 16 bases. CDR3 amino acids: CASSPLEGTHGYTF. CDR3 in DNA: TGTGCCAGCAGTCCGTTGGAGGGTACCCATGGCTACACCTTC.

In its sample, this clonotype was seen a few times. This sequence joins TRBV7-3 and TRBJ2-3; D is unresolved. Germline CDR1 is SGHTA and CDR2 is FQGTGA. Trimming shortened V by 2 bases and J by 2 bases, and 11 bases separated the two germline ends. This CDR3 has 15 amino acids. CDR3 residues: CASSLSPTVTDTQYF. Here the CDR3 DNA reads TGTGCCAGCAGCTTATCCCCGACGGTCACAGATACGCAGTATTTT.

The count of this clonotype is one. The chain couples TRBV6-5 to TRBJ1-3, with D possibly being TRBD1 (6 bases). Trimming cost V 0 bases and J 2 bases, with 17 bases left between them. CDR1 and CDR2 (germline): MNHEY, SVGAGI. This CDR3 region has 18 residues. DNA of the CDR3: TGTGCCAGCAGTTACTCACGAACAGGGTCTGGTACTGGAAACACCATATATTTT. This translates into CASSYSRTGSGTGNTIYF.

This clonotype was seen a single time. The chain links TRBV20-1 to TRBJ2-3; D assignment may be TRBD1 or TRBD2 (8 bases each). V was cut by 1 base and J by 2 bases, with 31 bases left in between. The CDR3 covers 21 residues. Germline V CDR1 and CDR2: DFQATT, SNEGSKA (reference sequence). CDR3 nucleotide sequence: TGCAGTGCTAGAGCTACTTCAGGGGGCGCGGCGGCGGGAGGACCCACAGATACGCAGTATTTT. Protein sequence: CSARATSGGAAAGGPTDTQYF.